These 29 T cell receptor beta chains originate from one sample sequenced in a study of blood T cell repertoires in COVID-19. Measured with immunoSEQ multiplex PCR; TCRdb has only the in-frame clones, and not every one. The profile shows under 500,000 clones, around 89% of them singletons. The sequenced sample consisted of PBMCs or T cells enriched from blood (not recorded which). The receptors stem from a man in his thirties or forties who had recovered from COVID-19.

This clone was observed once. The V gene is TRBV24-1, the J gene TRBJ2-5; D possibly corresponds to TRBD2 (6 bases). Trimming pared 3 bases from V and 5 bases from J, leaving 15 bases between. CDR1 is KGHDR and CDR2 is SFDVKD in the germline V gene. This CDR3 contains 15 residues. In DNA form, the CDR3 reads TGTGCCACCAGTGATCCCGGGGGAGGAATGGAGACCCAGTACTTC. It codes for CATSDPGGGMETQYF.

This rearrangement joins TRBV7-9 to TRBJ1-5; perhaps TRBD1 as D (6 bases). Trimming took 6 bases from V and 0 from J, leaving 15 bases between them. CDR1 SEHNR and CDR2 FQNEAQ come from the germline V gene (reference sequence). The CDR3 extends over 16 amino acids. The CDR3 nucleotides are TGTGCCAGCAGTCTCGGGGGGGCACCTAGCAATCAGCCCCAGCATTTT. This gives the protein CASSLGGAPSNQPQHF.

The chain combines TRBV5-4 with TRBJ2-1; 10 bases map to TRBD2. The trim removed 5 bases at V and 7 bases at J, leaving 3 bases unmatched. The CDR3 is 13 residues long. Germline CDR1 SGHNT, CDR2 YYREEE (reference sequence). The CDR3 is CASRAAGGNEQFF. The CDR3 DNA follows: TGTGCCAGCAGAGCAGCGGGAGGGAATGAGCAGTTCTTC.

This rearrangement joins TRBV10-3 to TRBJ1-1; 8 bases match TRBD1. V gave up 2 bases and J gave up 1 base; unmatched junction bases: 3. Germline-derived CDR1 and CDR2 are ENHRY and SYGVKD. This CDR3 region has 15 residues. CDR3 sequence reads: CAISEQGAGNTEAFF. CDR3 in DNA: TGTGCCATCAGTGAGCAGGGGGCCGGGAACACTGAAGCTTTCTTT.

This clone was detected once. The chain combines TRBV19 with TRBJ2-7, with 7 bases that match TRBD1. CDR1 is LNHDA and CDR2 is SQIVND in the germline V gene (reference sequence). The CDR3 extends over 14 amino acids. The J segment lost 2 bases and the V segment lost 6 bases, leaving 7 bases of the junction unmatched. The CDR3 sequence: CASSRQGRTYEQYF. CDR3 DNA: TGTGCCAGTAGCCGACAGGGACGGACCTACGAGCAGTACTTC. The whole variable domain, filled in from reference TRBV19 and TRBJ2-7, reads DGGITQSPKYLFRKEGQNVTLSCEQNLNHDAMYWYRQDPGQGLRLIYYSQIVNDFQKGDIAEGYSVSREKKESFPLTVTSAQKNPTAFYLCASSRQGRTYEQYFGPGTRLTVT.

This clone was seen once. The gene calls are TRBV30 and TRBJ2-7; D uncertain. The CDR3 is made up of 11 amino acids. Germline V lookup: CDR1 GTSNPN, CDR2 SVGIG (reference sequence). V gave up 3 bases and J gave up 5 bases, with 8 bases separating them. The CDR3 is CAWRLSNEQYF. The CDR3 bases are TGTGCCTGGAGGTTAAGCAACGAGCAGTACTTC.

The gene calls are TRBV4-1 and TRBJ2-7; D may be TRBD2 (5 bases). With 2 bases removed from V and 4 bases from J, the gap between germline ends came to 9 bases. The CDR3 loop spans 13 amino acids. CDR1 is MGHRA and CDR2 is YSYEKL in the germline V gene. The CDR3 region is CASSQSVAYEQYF. For the CDR3, the DNA is TGCGCCAGCAGCCAATCTGTAGCGTACGAGCAGTACTTC.

The V call is TRBV6-5, the J call TRBJ2-4, with 7 bases identical to TRBD1. J was trimmed by 6 bases and V by 4 bases; bases with no gene match: 9. Germline V gene sequence: CDR1 MNHEY, CDR2 SVGAGI. CDR3 length: 15 amino acids. The CDR3 sequence: CASSSPGQTSNIQYF. The CDR3 DNA reads TGTGCCAGCAGTTCTCCGGGACAGACTTCAAACATTCAGTACTTC.

The gene calls are TRBV5-6 and TRBJ2-1, with 7 bases identical to TRBD2. Germline CDR1 and CDR2: SGHDT and YYEEEE. This CDR3 has 15 amino acids. Trimming took 2 bases from V and 6 from J; bases not matched to a gene: 8. Written as DNA, the CDR3 is TGTGCCAGCAGCTTCGGAGGGAGGGCCAGCAATGAGCAGTTCTTC. It yields the protein CASSFGGRASNEQFF.

The chain combines TRBV19 with TRBJ2-5; no clear D. CDR1 is LNHDA, CDR2 SQIVND, per germline (reference sequence). CDR3 length: 13 amino acids. V was trimmed by 5 bases and J by 3 bases, leaving 10 bases between them. CDR3 sequence reads: CASSGQEKETQYF. DNA of the CDR3: TGTGCCAGTAGTGGTCAGGAAAAAGAGACCCAGTACTTC.

This clone came up a few times. This chain uses TRBV5-1 with TRBJ2-7; D not certain. Between the trimmed V and J ends, which lost 0 bases and 3 bases, there was a span of 10 bases. Germline V gene sequence: CDR1 SGHRS, CDR2 YFSETQ. This CDR3 is 14 amino acids long. The CDR3 loop reads CASSLGSDRYEQYF. DNA for the CDR3: TGCGCCAGCAGCTTGGGGAGCGATCGCTACGAGCAGTACTTC.

The rearrangement uses TRBV18 and TRBJ2-7, with D perhaps TRBD1 (5 bases). CDR3 length equals 13 residues. In germline, CDR1 is KGHSH, CDR2 LQKENI. The V gene lost 3 bases and the J gene lost 3 bases, with 9 bases spanning the gap. CDR3 in amino acids: CASSPWGGYEQYF. CDR3 nucleotide sequence: TGTGCCAGCTCACCCTGGGGCGGCTACGAGCAGTACTTC.

The chain links TRBV19 to TRBJ2-4, with D possibly TRBD2 on 5 matching bases. The CDR3 totals 14 residues. Trimming took 4 bases from V and 1 from J, leaving 8 bases between them. Germline values: CDR1 LNHDA, CDR2 SQIVND (reference sequence). The chain's CDR3 is CASSTGLAKNIQYF. The CDR3 DNA reads TGTGCCAGTAGTACCGGACTCGCCAAAAACATTCAGTACTTC.

This chain connects TRBV5-1 to TRBJ2-7; no clear D. V lost 3 bases, J lost 4 bases, and 5 bases lay in between. There are 11 residues in the CDR3. Germline values: CDR1 SGHRS, CDR2 YFSETQ. The CDR3 region is CASSSQYEQYF. The CDR3 DNA reads TGCGCCAGCAGCTCTCAGTACGAGCAGTACTTC.

This clone occurred a few times. The chain recombines TRBV2 with TRBJ1-1, with D unclear. CDR1 is SNHLY and CDR2 is FYNNEI in the germline V gene. The CDR3 runs to 14 residues. V lost 6 bases and J lost 2, with 13 bases in between. CDR3 region: CASRAGLLNTEAFF. The CDR3 nucleotides read TGTGCCAGCAGAGCAGGACTACTAAACACTGAAGCTTTCTTT.

Only a few counts were recorded for this clone. The gene calls are TRBV10-3 and TRBJ2-3; no reliable D call. V dropped 6 bases and J dropped 1 base, with 11 bases sitting between them. The CDR3 has 14 residues. Germline-derived CDR1 and CDR2 are ENHRY and SYGVKD. The CDR3 loop reads CAIRLSVGTDTQYF. As DNA, the CDR3 is TGTGCCATCAGACTGAGCGTGGGCACAGATACGCAGTATTTT.

Comments on this clone: At the DNA level, this CDR3 is encoded by other sequences in the same sample as well. The chain uses TRBV30 and TRBJ1-1, with no clear D. There are 13 residues in the CDR3. V shed 0 bases and J shed 1 base, with 6 bases lying between them. Per the germline V gene, CDR1 is GTSNPN and CDR2 is SVGIG (reference sequence). This CDR3 is CAWSVGTNTEAFF. CDR3 nucleotides: TGTGCCTGGAGTGTTGGCACGAACACTGAAGCTTTCTTT.

The chain is built from TRBV3-1 (or the pseudogene TRBV3-2) and TRBJ1-1; D perhaps matches TRBD1 (6 bases). The CDR3 covers 16 residues. V was cut by 3 bases and J by 0 bases, with 14 bases left in between. In germline, CDR1 is LGHDT, CDR2 YNNKEL (reference sequence). CDR3 in amino acids: CASSQTGNLMNTEAFF. CDR3 nucleotide sequence: TGTGCCAGCAGCCAGACAGGTAACCTTATGAACACTGAAGCTTTCTTT.

This clone was seen once. V and J are TRBV7-8 and TRBJ1-5; possible D gene TRBD1, 6 bases. The CDR3 runs to 17 residues. In germline, CDR1 is SGHVS, CDR2 FQNEAQ. The V gene lost 0 bases and the J gene lost 6 bases, with 18 bases spanning the gap. CDR3: CASSLAYQVHRAQPQHF. CDR3 sequence (DNA): TGTGCCAGCAGCTTAGCGTATCAGGTCCACAGGGCTCAGCCCCAGCATTTT.

V and J are TRBV7-2 and TRBJ2-1, with 9 bases identical to TRBD1. The length of the CDR3 is 16 residues. The J segment lost 10 bases and the V segment lost 5 bases, leaving 15 bases of the junction unmatched. CDR1 is SGHTA and CDR2 is FQGNSA in the germline V gene. The CDR3 DNA sequence: TGTGCCAGCAGCACATGGGGGGGACAGGGTTTCAGGGAGCAGTTCTTC. It is translated as CASSTWGGQGFREQFF.

This chain uses TRBV5-1 with TRBJ1-4; TRBD1 agrees at 8 bases. Germline V CDR1 and CDR2: SGHRS, YFSETQ. The CDR3 sequence is 14 residues long. V was pared by 3 bases and J by 8 bases, with 6 bases of the junction left unmatched. CDR3 sequence reads: CASSSDRGQEKLFF. In nucleotides, the CDR3 is TGCGCCAGCAGCTCAGACAGGGGTCAAGAAAAACTGTTTTTT.

The chain links TRBV4-1 to TRBJ2-4; 8 nucleotides line up with TRBD2. Germline lookup yields CDR1 MGHRA and CDR2 YSYEKL. V trimming: 4 bases; J trimming: 1 base; junction bases outside the gene matches: 12. This CDR3 is built from 18 residues. This CDR3 reads CASSLGLAAGTAKNIQYF. DNA for the CDR3: TGCGCCAGCAGCCTAGGACTAGCCGCTGGAACGGCCAAAAACATTCAGTACTTC.

The chain couples TRBV5-6 to TRBJ1-1; unclear D gene. V was clipped by 3 bases and J by 0 bases, with 9 bases between them. The CDR3 runs 14 residues. Germline-derived CDR1 and CDR2 are SGHDT and YYEEEE. CDR3 in amino acids: CASSWVDLNTEAFF. The DNA for the CDR3 is TGTGCCAGCAGCTGGGTCGACTTGAACACTGAAGCTTTCTTT.

V and J are TRBV5-1 and TRBJ2-1, with TRBD2 identical over 7 bases. CDR1 SGHRS and CDR2 YFSETQ come from the germline V gene. V shed 5 bases and J 3 bases; nucleotides not matched to a gene: 5. CDR3 size: 14 residues. CDR3 nucleotides: TGCGCCAGCAGGCGGGGGACGGACTACAATGAGCAGTTCTTC. Protein product: CASRRGTDYNEQFF. The entire variable domain, with the rest obtained from reference TRBV5-1 and TRBJ2-1, is as follows: KAGVTQTPRYLIKTRGQQVTLSCSPISGHRSVSWYQQTPGQGLQFLFEYFSETQRNKGNFPGRFSGRQFSNSRSEMNVSTLELGDSALYLCASRRGTDYNEQFFGPGTRLTVL.

The chain recombines TRBV6-5 with TRBJ1-5; unclear D gene. The length of the CDR3 is 12 residues. Per germline, CDR1 MNHEY and CDR2 SVGAGI. V was cut by 5 bases and J by 6 bases, with 8 bases left in between. This CDR3 is CASSRRGQPQHF. CDR3 nucleotide sequence: TGTGCCAGCAGTAGAAGAGGTCAGCCCCAGCATTTT.

CDR3: CASSHRQGTGNTIYF. For the CDR3, the DNA is TGTGCCAGCAGCCATAGACAGGGAACTGGAAACACCATATATTTT. The chain carries TRBV3-1 (or the pseudogene TRBV3-2) and TRBJ1-3, with 7 bases aligning to TRBD1. V trimming: 3 bases; J trimming: 2 bases; junction bases outside the gene matches: 4. CDR3 length equals 15 residues. Germline V gene lookup returns CDR1 LGHDT and CDR2 YNNKEL (reference sequence).

The chain couples TRBV5-5 to TRBJ2-7, with D possibly matching TRBD1 (6 bases). V was cut by 5 bases and J by 1 base, with 13 bases left in between. The CDR3 is 14 residues long. CDR1 is SGHKS and CDR2 is YYEKEE in the germline V gene (reference sequence). Here the CDR3 DNA reads TGTGCCAGCAGTTTGAGGACAGATTCCTACGAGCAGTACTTC. It specifies CASSLRTDSYEQYF.

The chain employs TRBV28 and TRBJ2-7, with 11 positions matching TRBD2. The CDR3 is made up of 15 amino acids. Germline V gene data show CDR1 as MDHEN and CDR2 as SYDVKM. The J segment lost 6 bases and the V segment lost 4 bases, leaving 8 bases of the junction unmatched. The CDR3 here is CASSSLAGGLSEQYF. The CDR3 DNA reads as TGTGCCAGCAGTTCCCTAGCGGGAGGTCTGAGCGAGCAGTACTTC.

V is TRBV28 and J is TRBJ2-7, with TRBD2 matching 7 bases. CDR3 length: 15 residues. V shed 2 bases and J 0 bases; nucleotides not matched to a gene: 4. The germline V gene encodes CDR1 MDHEN and CDR2 SYDVKM. In DNA form, the CDR3 reads TGTGCCAGCAGTTTAGGAGCTAGCGGCTCCTACGAGCAGTACTTC. This codes for CASSLGASGSYEQYF.